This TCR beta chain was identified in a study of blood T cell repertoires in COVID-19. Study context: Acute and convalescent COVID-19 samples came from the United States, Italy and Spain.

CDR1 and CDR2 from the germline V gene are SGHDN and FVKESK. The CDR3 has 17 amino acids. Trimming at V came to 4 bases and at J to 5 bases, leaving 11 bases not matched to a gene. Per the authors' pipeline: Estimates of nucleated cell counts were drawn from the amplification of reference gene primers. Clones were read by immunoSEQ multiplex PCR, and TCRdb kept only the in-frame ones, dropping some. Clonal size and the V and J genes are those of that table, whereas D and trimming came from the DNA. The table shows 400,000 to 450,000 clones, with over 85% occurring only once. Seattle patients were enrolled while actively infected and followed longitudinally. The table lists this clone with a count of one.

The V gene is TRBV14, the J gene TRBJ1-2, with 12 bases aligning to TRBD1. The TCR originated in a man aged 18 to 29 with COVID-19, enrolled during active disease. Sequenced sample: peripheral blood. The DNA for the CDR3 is TGTGCCAGCAGCCTCCGGGACAGGGGGCTGAAATGTTATGGCTACACCTTC. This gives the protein CASSLRDRGLKCYGYTF.